The 8 T cell receptor beta chains below all came from one sample that was sequenced in a study of beta chain features in type 1 diabetes. Sequenced material consisted of expressed TCRB transcripts (all of the isolated RNA was reverse transcribed). Produced via immunoSEQ multiplex PCR; TCRdb's table is partial and in-frame only. This table holds 300,000 to 450,000 clones, 20% found once. Sequences were obtained from naive CD4+ T cells from blood. The source of these receptors is a young woman in good health.

Concerning this clone: The same CDR3 is also encoded by other DNA sequences in this sample. The CDR3 coding sequence is TGTGCCAGCAGTTTGACTAGCGGGTACACAGATACGCAGTATTTT. Protein: CASSLTSGYTDTQYF. The chain carries TRBV5-4 and TRBJ2-3; TRBD2 matches at 10 bases. The CDR3 covers 15 residues. The junction had 5 bases not matched to a gene; V was cut back by 5 bases and J by 2 bases. Germline V gene data show CDR1 as SGHNT and CDR2 as YYREEE (reference sequence).

Only a few counts were recorded for this clone. The rearrangement joins TRBV7-9 to TRBJ1-2; D may be TRBD1 (6 bases). Trimming stripped 5 bases from V and 4 bases from J, with 14 bases between. Germline CDR1 is SEHNR and CDR2 is FQNEAQ (reference sequence). The CDR3 consists of 14 residues. The CDR3 DNA sequence: TGTGCCAGCAGCCCAGCGACAGGTACCTATGGCTACACCTTC. Encoded protein: CASSPATGTYGYTF.

The chain joins TRBV30 to TRBJ2-1; 14 nucleotides align to TRBD2. Germline V gives CDR1 GTSNPN, CDR2 SVGIG (reference sequence). After removal of 5 bases from V and 6 bases from J, the junction contained 3 bases not matched to a gene. This CDR3 contains 14 residues. CDR3 residues: CAWGTSGGINEQFF. For the CDR3, the DNA is TGTGCCTGGGGGACTAGCGGGGGCATCAATGAGCAGTTCTTC.

This chain joins TRBV4-1 and TRBJ2-3, with a possible D match to TRBD2 (6 bases). This CDR3 has 17 amino acids. CDR1 is MGHRA and CDR2 is YSYEKL in the germline V gene. Between the trimmed V and J ends, which lost 0 bases and 4 bases, there was a span of 17 bases. DNA for the CDR3: TGCGCCAGCAGCCAAGATAAGGCGGGAACTGGTGCAGATACGCAGTATTTT. It encodes CASSQDKAGTGADTQYF.

The rearrangement uses TRBV4-1 and TRBJ2-1, with 8 bases that match TRBD2. V was pared by 2 bases and J by 7 bases, with 13 bases of the junction left unmatched. Germline CDR1 is MGHRA and CDR2 is YSYEKL. The CDR3 is 17 residues long. CDR3 amino acids: CASSQYPRGGQGNEQFF. CDR3 coding DNA: TGCGCCAGCAGCCAATACCCTCGCGGGGGGCAGGGGAATGAGCAGTTCTTC.

The chain carries TRBV5-1 and TRBJ2-3; weak D call: TRBD2 (6 bases). CDR3 length equals 14 residues. V gave up 7 bases and J gave up 0 bases, with 12 bases separating them. Germline assignment: CDR1 SGHRS and CDR2 YFSETQ. The CDR3, as DNA: TGCGCCAGCGGGCACGGGAGTAGCACAGATACGCAGTATTTT. Its translation: CASGHGSSTDTQYF.

This chain uses TRBV25-1 with TRBJ1-1; tentatively, D is TRBD1 (6 bases). Trimming removed 7 bases from V and 5 bases from J, with 11 bases in between. CDR1 and CDR2 (germline): MGHDK, SYGVNS. This CDR3 is built from 12 residues. CDR3 nucleotide sequence: TGTGCCAGCACCCAAGGGGGAACTGAAGCTTTCTTT. Translating gives CASTQGGTEAFF.

This clone appeared once. The rearrangement joins TRBV4-1 to TRBJ2-3; 8 positions agree with TRBD2. The CDR3 length is 16 residues. V was pared by 6 bases and J by 4 bases, with 12 bases of the junction left unmatched. Germline loops: CDR1 MGHRA, CDR2 YSYEKL. Here the CDR3 reads CASRHLGGGLSDTQYF. CDR3 nucleotides: TGCGCCAGCAGGCACCTCGGCGGGGGGTTGTCAGATACGCAGTATTTT.